The clone carrying this TCR beta chain was seen a handful of times. This entry is derived from a study of blood T cell repertoires in COVID-19. Study details: Researchers got acute and convalescent COVID-19 samples from the United States, Italy and Spain. In each case, the material was cDNA or gDNA derived from T cells, B-cell-depleted T cells, or PBMCs.

The CDR3 sequence is 14 residues long. J lost 6 bases, V lost 6 bases, and 6 bases had no gene match. CDR1 is MNHEY, CDR2 SVGEGT, per germline. Original processing notes: Estimated nucleated cell counts came from reference gene primer amplification. Here immunoSEQ multiplex PCR was the method, and the copy in TCRdb shows in-frame clones only, minus some. V and J calls and clone size follow that table, whereas D and trimming were derived from the DNA. Among around 150,000 clones listed, around four fifths were seen once. The sequenced sample was peripheral blood. J is TRBJ2-7 and V is TRBV6-2 or TRBV6-3; 12 bases agree with TRBD2. The sequence derives from a woman aged 80 or older with acute or convalescent COVID-19. CDR3 coding DNA: TGTGCCAGCAGGCCTAGCGGGAGGGCCTCCGAGCAGTACTTC. This codes for CASRPSGRASEQYF.